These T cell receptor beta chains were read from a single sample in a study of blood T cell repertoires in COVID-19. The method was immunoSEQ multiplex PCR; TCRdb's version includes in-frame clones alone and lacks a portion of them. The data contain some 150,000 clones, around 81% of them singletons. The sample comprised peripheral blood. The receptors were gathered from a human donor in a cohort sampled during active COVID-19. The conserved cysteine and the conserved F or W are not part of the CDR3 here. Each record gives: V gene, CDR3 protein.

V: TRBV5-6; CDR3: ASSRRFQETQY
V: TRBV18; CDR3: ASSPGGGQVLH
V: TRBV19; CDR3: ASNPGLLGKGEQY
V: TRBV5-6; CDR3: ASSPGTSGRTQY
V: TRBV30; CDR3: AWSMGHLSTDTQY
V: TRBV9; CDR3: ASSVGGGGTGELF
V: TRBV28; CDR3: ASSFGGLLGEQF
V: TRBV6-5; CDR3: ASRPDRRGNQPQH
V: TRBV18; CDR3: ASSPPLAGENIQY
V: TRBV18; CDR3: ASSPETGDKYEQY
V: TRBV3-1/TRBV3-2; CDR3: ASSQEGRIADTQY
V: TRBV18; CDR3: ASSPTLADEQY